This is a list of T cell receptor beta chains from one sample in a study of blood T cell repertoires in COVID-19. Clones were sequenced by immunoSEQ multiplex PCR, and TCRdb holds only the in-frame ones, with some missing. This table holds 400,000 or so clones, 80% to 90% found once. The sequenced material came from PBMCs or T cells enriched from blood (not recorded which). These receptors came from a man aged 30 to 39 who had recovered from COVID-19. The CDR3 runs from the conserved cysteine through the conserved F or W. The order of the fields is CDR3 protein, CDR3 DNA, V gene, J gene, clone size, D gene. A D gene is named only where the DNA matches it firmly. Expanded clones get a size class; other rows say once, few or many, or leave the size out.

CASSRLAGGPYEQYF	TGTGCCAGCAGCCGACTAGCGGGAGGGCCTTACGAGCAGTACTTC	TRBV27	TRBJ2-7	NA	TRBD2
CASSLVTGVPHF	TGTGCCAGCAGCTTAGTTACAGGGGTACCGCATTTT	TRBV7-8	TRBJ1-5	NA	TRBD1
CASSFSNSRSAFF	TGTGCCAGCAGTTTCTCCAATTCACGGTCAGCTTTCTTT	TRBV28	TRBJ1-1	NA	NA
CASPWAGRMGYTF	TGTGCCAGCCCTTGGGCAGGAAGAATGGGCTACACCTTC	TRBV5-6	TRBJ1-2	NA	NA
CATSESGTGELFF	TGTGCCACCAGCGAATCAGGGACCGGGGAGCTGTTTTTT	TRBV24-1	TRBJ2-2	NA	NA
CASSRRGYTF	TGTGCCAGCAGTCGGAGGGGCTACACCTTC	TRBV28	TRBJ1-2	NA	NA
CASSLEGGDRGPLGF	TGTGCCAGCAGCTTAGAAGGGGGTGACAGGGGGCCCTTGGGGTTT	TRBV11-2	TRBJ1-1	NA	TRBD1
CSQGAEVTQYF	TGCAGCCAAGGAGCGGAAGTTACGCAGTATTTT	TRBV20-1	TRBJ2-3	NA	NA
CAIGRGQGDNEQFF	TGTGCCATTGGCCGCGGACAGGGGGACAATGAGCAGTTCTTC	TRBV10-3	TRBJ2-1	NA	TRBD1
CASSLDFGAGGYNEQFF	TGCGCCAGCAGCTTGGATTTTGGAGCGGGAGGGTACAATGAGCAGTTCTTC	TRBV5-1	TRBJ2-1	NA	TRBD2
CASRRGTYNSPLHF	TGTGCCAGCAGACGAGGGACTTATAATTCACCCCTCCACTTT	TRBV27	TRBJ1-6	NA	NA
CASSRDRYSSNQPQHF	TGTGCCAGCAGCCGGGACAGATATTCAAGCAATCAGCCCCAGCATTTT	TRBV4-2	TRBJ1-5	NA	TRBD1
CASSSGDQPQHF	TGTGCCAGTTCCTCGGGAGATCAGCCCCAGCATTTT	TRBV12-3/TRBV12-4	TRBJ1-5	NA	NA
CASTRQGGTGELFF	TGTGCCAGTACGAGACAGGGGGGAACCGGGGAGCTGTTTTTT	TRBV19	TRBJ2-2	NA	TRBD1
CASSWTGGSSLISNQPQHF	TGTGCCAGCAGTTGGACAGGGGGCAGCTCGTTGATTAGCAATCAGCCCCAGCATTTT	TRBV28	TRBJ1-5	NA	TRBD1
CATSDRTPGQANYGYTF	TGTGCCACCAGTGATCGAACCCCGGGACAAGCTAACTATGGCTACACCTTC	TRBV24-1	TRBJ1-2	once	NA
CASSYYDSAQETQYF	TGTGCCAGCAGTTACTACGACAGCGCTCAAGAGACCCAGTACTTC	TRBV6-6	TRBJ2-5	NA	NA
CASSVRQMAGELFF	TGTGCCAGCAGCGTAAGACAGATGGCCGGGGAGCTGTTTTTT	TRBV9	TRBJ2-2	NA	NA
CASSTTGERRETQYF	TGTGCCAGCAGCACTACAGGGGAACGTAGAGAGACCCAGTACTTC	TRBV28	TRBJ2-5	NA	TRBD1
CASSPPGGQPQHF	TGTGCCAGCAGCCCCCCGGGTGGTCAGCCCCAGCATTTT	TRBV6-5	TRBJ1-5	NA	NA
CASSPGTYTGELFF	TGTGCCAGCTCACCAGGGACATACACCGGGGAGCTGTTTTTT	TRBV18	TRBJ2-2	NA	NA
CASSLDRSNYGYTF	TGCGCCAGCAGCTTGGACAGATCTAACTATGGCTACACCTTC	TRBV5-1	TRBJ1-2	NA	NA
CASNPRPGERPEAFF	TGTGCCAGCAACCCCAGACCAGGGGAGAGGCCTGAAGCTTTCTTT	TRBV5-5	TRBJ1-1	NA	NA
CASSMGQVSVNEQFF	TGTGCCAGCAGTATGGGACAGGTCTCCGTTAATGAGCAGTTCTTC	TRBV2	TRBJ2-1	NA	TRBD1
CASSYARRTGLMGNQPQHF	TGTGCCAGCAGTTATGCCCGCCGGACAGGGTTAATGGGCAATCAGCCCCAGCATTTT	TRBV6-2/TRBV6-3	TRBJ1-5	NA	TRBD1
CAISEIPITNNQPQHF	TGTGCCATCAGTGAGATCCCTATCACCAACAATCAGCCCCAGCATTTT	TRBV10-3	TRBJ1-5	many	NA
CASSEGLAGVANEQFF	TGTGCCAGCAGCGAGGGACTAGCGGGAGTCGCCAATGAGCAGTTCTTC	TRBV9	TRBJ2-1	NA	TRBD2
CASSPQADSYNEQFF	TGTGCCAGCTCACCTCAGGCAGACTCCTACAATGAGCAGTTCTTC	TRBV18	TRBJ2-1	NA	NA
CASSWGQYSNQPQHF	TGTGCCAGCAGCTGGGGACAATATAGCAATCAGCCCCAGCATTTT	TRBV7-2	TRBJ1-5	NA	NA
CASSPNGGGNYGYTF	TGTGCCAGCAGCCCCAATGGCGGGGGTAACTATGGCTACACCTTC	TRBV7-9	TRBJ1-2	NA	NA
CASSSTGTGAYEQYF	TGCGCCAGCAGCTCAACCGGGACAGGGGCCTACGAGCAGTACTTC	TRBV5-1	TRBJ2-7	NA	TRBD1
CASSLIFGTRLETQYF	TGTGCCAGCAGCTTAATTTTTGGGACTAGGTTAGAGACCCAGTACTTC	TRBV7-2	TRBJ2-5	NA	TRBD2
CSAVITDTQYF	TGCAGTGCTGTTATCACAGATACGCAGTATTTT	TRBV20-1	TRBJ2-3	NA	NA
CASSPLNQPQHF	TGTGCCAGTAGTCCCCTCAATCAGCCCCAGCATTTT	TRBV19	TRBJ1-5	NA	NA
CASSPRKSGRGNNEQFF	TGTGCCAGCAGCCCCCGCAAGAGCGGGAGGGGAAACAATGAGCAGTTCTTC	TRBV9	TRBJ2-1	once	TRBD2
CASSLSRGMAQYF	TGTGCCAGCAGTTTATCGAGAGGGATGGCCCAGTACTTC	TRBV27	TRBJ2-5	NA	NA
CASSSKSGTVQETQYF	TGTGCCAGCAGCTCGAAATCCGGGACAGTCCAAGAGACCCAGTACTTC	TRBV7-8	TRBJ2-5	NA	TRBD1
CASREEQGLYSNQPQHF	TGTGCCAGCAGAGAGGAACAGGGCCTGTATAGCAATCAGCCCCAGCATTTT	TRBV2	TRBJ1-5	NA	NA
CASSQERSGYTF	TGTGCCAGCAGCCAAGAGAGGTCAGGCTACACCTTC	TRBV3-1/TRBV3-2	TRBJ1-2	NA	NA
CAISELAGGAFF	TGTGCCATCAGTGAGCTAGCGGGTGGGGCGTTCTTC	TRBV10-3	TRBJ2-1	few	TRBD2
CASSSDRNQPQHF	TGTGCCAGCTCTTCAGACAGGAATCAGCCCCAGCATTTT	TRBV18	TRBJ1-5	NA	NA
CASSNTRPDTQYF	TGTGCCAGCAGTAACACTAGGCCAGATACGCAGTATTTT	TRBV28	TRBJ2-3	NA	NA
CASSELAEQYF	TGTGCCAGCAGTGAATTGGCCGAGCAGTACTTC	TRBV6-1	TRBJ2-7	NA	NA
CASILRGSPFNEQFF	TGTGCCAGCATTCTGCGCGGGAGCCCTTTTAATGAGCAGTTCTTC	TRBV7-3	TRBJ2-1	NA	TRBD2
CASTSTVFEAFF	TGTGCCAGCACCTCGACAGTATTCGAAGCTTTCTTT	TRBV28	TRBJ1-1	NA	NA
CASSFEGGSLDTQYF	TGTGCCAGCAGCTTCGAGGGGGGGTCGTTAGATACGCAGTATTTT	TRBV5-6	TRBJ2-3	NA	NA
CASSIVNRGSEAFF	TGTGCCAGTAGTATAGTGAACAGGGGGTCTGAAGCTTTCTTT	TRBV19	TRBJ1-1	NA	TRBD1
CASSLLSGGPYEQYF	TGCGCCAGCAGCCTACTTAGCGGGGGACCCTACGAGCAGTACTTC	TRBV4-1	TRBJ2-7	NA	TRBD2
CASSSSGANYGYTF	TGTGCCAGCAGCTCGTCCGGGGCTAACTATGGCTACACCTTC	TRBV7-9	TRBJ1-2	NA	NA
CASSESRGLANEQFF	TGTGCCAGCAGTGAATCCAGGGGACTAGCGAATGAGCAGTTCTTC	TRBV6-1	TRBJ2-1	NA	TRBD2
CAWNFVGDADTQYF	TGTGCCTGGAATTTTGTGGGAGACGCAGATACGCAGTATTTT	TRBV30	TRBJ2-3	NA	NA
CASSGRGGQYF	TGTGCCAGTAGTGGCCGGGGGGGGCAGTACTTC	TRBV19	TRBJ2-7	NA	TRBD2